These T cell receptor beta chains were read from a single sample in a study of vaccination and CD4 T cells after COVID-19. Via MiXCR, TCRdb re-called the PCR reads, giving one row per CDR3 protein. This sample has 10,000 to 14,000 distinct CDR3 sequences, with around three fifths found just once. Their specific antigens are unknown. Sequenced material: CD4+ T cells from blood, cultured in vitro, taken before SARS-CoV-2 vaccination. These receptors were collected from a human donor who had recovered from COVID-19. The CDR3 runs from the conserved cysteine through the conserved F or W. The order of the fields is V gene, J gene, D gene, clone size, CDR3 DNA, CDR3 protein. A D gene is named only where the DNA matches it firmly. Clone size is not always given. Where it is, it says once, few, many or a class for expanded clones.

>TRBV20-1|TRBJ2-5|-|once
TGCAGTGCTTACCGGGACACTATTCAAGAGACCCAGTACTTC
CSAYRDTIQETQYF
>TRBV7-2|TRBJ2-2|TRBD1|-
TGTGCCAGCAGCCGACAGCCCGGGACAGCGAACACCGGGGAGCTGTTTTTT
CASSRQPGTANTGELFF
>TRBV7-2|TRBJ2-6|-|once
TGTGCCAGCAGCTTAGTAGCAACTACTGGGGCCAACGTCCTGACTTTC
CASSLVATTGANVLTF
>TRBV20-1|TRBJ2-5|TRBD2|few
TGCAGTGCTAGAGCTAGCGGGCCCCAAGAGACCCAGTACTTC
CSARASGPQETQYF
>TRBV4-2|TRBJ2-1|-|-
TGTGCCAGCAGCCCGGTAGTGAGCTACAATGAGCAGTTCTTC
CASSPVVSYNEQFF
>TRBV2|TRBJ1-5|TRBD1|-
TGTGCCAGCAGTGAGGGACAGAACTATCAGCCCCAGCATTTT
CASSEGQNYQPQHF
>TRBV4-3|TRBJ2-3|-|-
TGCGCCAGCAGCCAAGTTCTGGAAGATACGCAGTATTTT
CASSQVLEDTQYF
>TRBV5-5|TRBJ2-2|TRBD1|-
TGTGTCAGCAGTTCCCGGGACAGGCCGAACACCGGGGAGCTGTTTTTT
CVSSSRDRPNTGELFF
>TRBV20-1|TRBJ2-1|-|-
TGCAGTGCTAGGAACAATGAGCAGTTCTTC
CSARNNEQFF
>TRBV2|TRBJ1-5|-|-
TGTGCCAGCAGTGGTTACCAAAATCAGCCCCAGCATTTT
CASSGYQNQPQHF
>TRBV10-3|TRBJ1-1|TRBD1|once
TGTGCCATCAGAGGTGGACAGGGATTGGGGAACACTGAAGCTTTCTTT
CAIRGGQGLGNTEAFF
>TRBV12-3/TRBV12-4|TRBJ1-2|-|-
TGTGCCAGCAGTTCCCGCACTAACTATGGCTACACCTTC
CASSSRTNYGYTF
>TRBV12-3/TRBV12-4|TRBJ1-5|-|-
TGTGCCAGCAGCTATATTTTGAGCGGCGCGCGGGAGCCCCAGCATTTT
CASSYILSGAREPQHF
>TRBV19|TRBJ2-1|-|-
TGTGCCAGTAGCCCACAGGGAGCGAGGGACCCTTACAATGAGCAGTTCTTC
CASSPQGARDPYNEQFF
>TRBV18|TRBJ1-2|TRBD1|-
TGTGCCAGCTCGACCCGGGACAGAGGGTATGGCTACACCTTC
CASSTRDRGYGYTF
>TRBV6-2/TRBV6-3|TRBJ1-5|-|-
TGTGCCAGCAAGGCAGGGACGCTCAATCAGCCCCAGCATTTT
CASKAGTLNQPQHF
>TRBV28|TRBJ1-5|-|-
TGTGCCAGCAGTTTTTTCAGGTATAGCAATCAGCCCCAGCATTTT
CASSFFRYSNQPQHF
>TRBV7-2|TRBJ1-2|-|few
TGTGCCAGCAGTTGGAAAGGGGATAACTATGGCTACACCTTC
CASSWKGDNYGYTF
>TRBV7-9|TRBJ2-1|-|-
TGTGCCAGCAGCTCCCGCGAAAGGAGCGAGCAGTTCTTC
CASSSRERSEQFF
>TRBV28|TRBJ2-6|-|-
TGTGCCAGCAGTCACTACAGGGGACTGACTGACTCTGGGGCCAACGTCCTGACTTTC
CASSHYRGLTDSGANVLTF
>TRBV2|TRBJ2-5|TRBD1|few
TGTGCCAGCAGTGAAGGAGACAGGGTCGGGACCCAGTACTTC
CASSEGDRVGTQYF
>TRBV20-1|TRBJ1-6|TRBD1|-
TGCAGTGCTAGTCTCACAGGGGGCTATAATTCACCCCTCCACTTT
CSASLTGGYNSPLHF
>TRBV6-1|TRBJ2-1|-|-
TGTGCCAGCAGTGAAAGACCCAATGAGCAGTTCTTC
CASSERPNEQFF
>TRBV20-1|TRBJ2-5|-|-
TGCAGTGCTTGTAAAGGGGCCATCCAAGAGACCCAGTACTTC
CSACKGAIQETQYF
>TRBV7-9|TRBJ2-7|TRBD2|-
TGTGCCAGCAGCCTTAGCGGGAGTGGGTACGAGCAGTACTTC
CASSLSGSGYEQYF
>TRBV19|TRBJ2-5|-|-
TGTGCCAGTAGAGGGGGTCGTGAGTGGGAGACCCAGTACTTC
CASRGGREWETQYF
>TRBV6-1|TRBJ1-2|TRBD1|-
TGTGCCAGCAAGGGACAGGGAGTTTATAGCTACACCTTC
CASKGQGVYSYTF
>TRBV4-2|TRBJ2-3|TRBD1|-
TGTGCCAGCAGCCAAGACCCCGCCAGGGGGTCCGATACGCAGTATTTT
CASSQDPARGSDTQYF
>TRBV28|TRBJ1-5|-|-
TGTGCCAGCAGTTTATTCGGCCAGTATAGCAATCAGCCCCAGCATTTT
CASSLFGQYSNQPQHF
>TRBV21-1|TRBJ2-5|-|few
TGTGCCAGCAGCCGCCGCTTACTGCCTGTTATCAGAGAGACCCAGTACTTC
CASSRRLLPVIRETQYF
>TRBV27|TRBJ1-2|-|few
TGTGCCAGCAGGACAGTCGGTAACTATGGCTACACCTTC
CASRTVGNYGYTF
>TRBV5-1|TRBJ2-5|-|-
TGCGCCAGCAGCTTGTGGAGACGTCAAGAGACCCAGTACTTC
CASSLWRRQETQYF
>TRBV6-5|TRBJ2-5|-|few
TGTGCCAGCAGTTACTCGAGGGGGGTTGAGACCCAGTACTTC
CASSYSRGVETQYF
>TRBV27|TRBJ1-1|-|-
TGTGCCAGCAGTCCTCGGGGGGCGCGGGACACTGAAGCTTTCTTT
CASSPRGARDTEAFF
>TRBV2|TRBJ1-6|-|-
TGTGCCAGCAGCCCCCGGTTTCCCAGTAATTCACCCCTCCACTTT
CASSPRFPSNSPLHF
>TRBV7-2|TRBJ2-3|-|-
TGTGCCAGCAGCCAGACAGGCCCAGATACGCAGTATTTT
CASSQTGPDTQYF
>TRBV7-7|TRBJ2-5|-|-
TGTGCTAGCAGCTTAGGGGCGGGGCGGGAGACCCAGTACTTC
CASSLGAGRETQYF
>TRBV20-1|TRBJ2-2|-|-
TGCAGTGCTAGAGCGGGGGGCGCGGCCGGGGAGCTGTTTTTT
CSARAGGAAGELFF
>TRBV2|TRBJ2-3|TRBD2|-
TGTGCTGGGGGAGGGCAAGACCGGGATACGCAGTATTTT
CAGGGQDRDTQYF
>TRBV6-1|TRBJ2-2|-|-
TGTGCCAGCACCCCGCTTACAGCGAACACCGGGGAGCTGTTTTTT
CASTPLTANTGELFF
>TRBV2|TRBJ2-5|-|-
TGTGCCAGCCAACGGTCGGTCCAAGAGACCCAGTACTTC
CASQRSVQETQYF